This TCR delta chain comes out of a study of Vδ1+ human thymocytes. CDR3 size: 14 residues. V was trimmed by 0 bases and J by 3 bases, leaving 8 bases between them. Germline V gene data show CDR1 as TSWWSYY and CDR2 as QGS. Vdelta1+ thymocyte sorts reached between 98% and 99.6% purity. Regarding the study as a whole: Thymic TRG and TRD repertoires appeared highly polyclonal, with Gaussian CDR3 length distributions. Many TRG clonotypes were shared between donors; TRD repertoires were essentially private. Unexpected Vdelta2 sequences could cause misinterpretation of bulk repertoire data. Despite high sort purity, roughly 20% of thymic T cell receptor delta sequences were Vdelta2.

The template was reverse-transcribed extracted RNA. Multiplex PCR used pooled V-gene forward primers and a constant-region reverse primer to amplify CDR3s. TCRdb processed the multiplex PCR reads again with the CATT caller. The profile shows under 80,000 delta-chain clones, approximately 34% of them singletons. This clone was recorded only once. Its antigen is not known. The chain uses TRDV1 and TRDJ1; D is uncertain. The receptor was derived from a boy under two years old who had congenital heart surgery. Sequencing used Vdelta1+ gamma-delta thymocytes from the thymus. The subset denotes: FACS-sorted CD3+ TCRalphabeta- TCRVdelta1+ TCRVdelta2- thymocytes. CDR3 residues: CALGELEISDKLIF. CDR3 sequence (DNA): TGTGCTCTTGGGGAACTTGAGATTTCCGATAAACTCATCTTT.